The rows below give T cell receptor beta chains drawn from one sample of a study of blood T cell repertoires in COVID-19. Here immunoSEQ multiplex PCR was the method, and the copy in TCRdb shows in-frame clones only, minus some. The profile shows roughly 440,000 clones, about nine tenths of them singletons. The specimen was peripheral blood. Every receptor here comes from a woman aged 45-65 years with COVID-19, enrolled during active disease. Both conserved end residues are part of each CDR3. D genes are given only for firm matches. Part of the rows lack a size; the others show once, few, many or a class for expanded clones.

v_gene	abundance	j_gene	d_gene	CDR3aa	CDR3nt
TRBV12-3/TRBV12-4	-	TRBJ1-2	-	CASRDTNGYTF	TGTGCCAGCAGGGACACGAATGGCTACACCTTC
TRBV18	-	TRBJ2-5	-	CASSPEAGETQYF	TGTGCCAGCTCACCAGAGGCGGGAGAGACCCAGTACTTC
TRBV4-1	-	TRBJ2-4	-	CASSQPGKSLAKNIQYF	TGCGCCAGCAGCCAGCCAGGGAAATCCCTAGCCAAAAACATTCAGTACTTC
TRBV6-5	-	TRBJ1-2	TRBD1	CASRRGQSLYGYTF	TGTGCCAGCAGGAGGGGACAGAGTCTTTATGGCTACACCTTC
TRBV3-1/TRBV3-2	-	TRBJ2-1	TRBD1	CASSQVLGGGEQFF	TGTGCCAGCAGCCAAGTTTTAGGGGGCGGTGAGCAGTTCTTC
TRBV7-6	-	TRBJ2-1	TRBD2	CASSSSGGAINEQFF	TGTGCCAGCAGTTCCAGCGGGGGGGCCATCAATGAGCAGTTCTTC
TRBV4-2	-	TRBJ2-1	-	CASSQVGAGASYNEQFF	TGTGCCAGCAGCCAAGTAGGGGCGGGGGCGTCCTACAATGAGCAGTTCTTC
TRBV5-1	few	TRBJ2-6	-	CASRPAGLSSGANVLTF	TGCGCCAGCAGGCCTGCGGGCCTAAGCTCTGGGGCCAACGTCCTGACTTTC
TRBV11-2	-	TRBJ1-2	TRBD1	CASSWERTGGGYTF	TGTGCCAGCAGCTGGGAAAGGACAGGCGGTGGCTACACCTTC
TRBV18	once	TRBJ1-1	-	CASSPMDSHVNTEAFF	TGTGCCAGCTCACCGATGGACAGCCATGTGAACACTGAAGCTTTCTTT
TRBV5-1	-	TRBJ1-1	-	CASTPGAPDGTEAFF	TGCGCCAGCACCCCAGGGGCCCCGGACGGCACTGAAGCTTTCTTT
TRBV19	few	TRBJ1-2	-	CASSIRTGSRYGYTF	TGTGCCAGTAGTATCCGAACAGGGAGTAGGTATGGCTACACCTTC
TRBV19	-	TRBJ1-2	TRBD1	CASSTSLGQGDYGYTF	TGTGCCAGTAGTACCTCCTTGGGACAGGGGGACTATGGCTACACCTTC
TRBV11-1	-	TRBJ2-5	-	CASSYGSQETQYF	TGTGCCAGCAGCTACGGGAGCCAAGAGACCCAGTACTTC
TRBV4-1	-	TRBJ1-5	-	CASSHPGNRAYQPQHF	TGCGCCAGCAGCCATCCCGGGAACAGAGCTTATCAGCCCCAGCATTTT
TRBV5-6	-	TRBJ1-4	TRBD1	CASSLGRTGQEKLFF	TGTGCCAGCAGCTTGGGCCGGACAGGGCAGGAAAAACTGTTTTTT
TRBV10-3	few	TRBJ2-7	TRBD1	CAIGETGALYEQYF	TGTGCCATCGGGGAAACAGGGGCCCTCTACGAGCAGTACTTC
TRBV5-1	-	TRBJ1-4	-	CASSTDGTRVEKLFF	TGCGCCAGCAGCACCGACGGGACAAGGGTTGAAAAACTGTTTTTT
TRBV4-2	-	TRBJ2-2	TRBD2	CASSHGTSGGASDTGELFF	TGTGCCAGCAGCCATGGGACTAGCGGGGGGGCCTCTGACACCGGGGAGCTGTTTTTT
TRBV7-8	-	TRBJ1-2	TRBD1	CASSSGTGNYGYTF	TGTGCCAGCAGCTCCGGGACAGGGAACTATGGCTACACCTTC
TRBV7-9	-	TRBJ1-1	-	CASSTAVPARGYTEAFF	TGTGCCAGCAGCACCGCCGTCCCCGCACGGGGGTACACTGAAGCTTTCTTT
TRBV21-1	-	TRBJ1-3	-	CASSKPEDSGNTIYF	TGTGCCAGCAGCAAACCCGAGGACTCTGGAAACACCATATATTTT
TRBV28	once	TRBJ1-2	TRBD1	CASSPTGDNYGYTF	TGTGCCAGCAGTCCCACAGGGGATAACTATGGCTACACCTTC
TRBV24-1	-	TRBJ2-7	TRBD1	CATSDQLGQGVEQYF	TGTGCCACCAGTGATCAGCTGGGACAGGGGGTCGAGCAGTACTTC
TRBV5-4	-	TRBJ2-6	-	CANSLGGVSGANVLTF	TGTGCCAACTCTTTAGGGGGGGTGTCTGGGGCCAACGTCCTGACTTTC
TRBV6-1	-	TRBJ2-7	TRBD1	CASSDGGQALSYEQYF	TGTGCCAGCAGTGACGGAGGACAGGCCCTTTCCTACGAGCAGTACTTC
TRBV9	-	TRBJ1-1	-	CASSSGGSTEAFF	TGTGCCAGCAGCTCCGGGGGTAGCACTGAAGCTTTCTTT
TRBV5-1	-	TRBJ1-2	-	CASSLSRTPPPNYGYTF	TGCGCCAGCAGCCTATCAAGGACTCCACCACCGAACTATGGCTACACCTTC
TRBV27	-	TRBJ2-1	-	CASKRDTDEQFF	TGTGCCAGCAAACGGGATACAGATGAGCAGTTCTTC
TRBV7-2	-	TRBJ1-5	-	CASSVQGQPQHF	TGTGCCAGCAGCGTACAGGGTCAGCCCCAGCATTTT
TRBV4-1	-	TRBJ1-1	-	CASSPRRNTEAFF	TGCGCCAGCAGCCCCCGGAGGAACACTGAAGCTTTCTTT
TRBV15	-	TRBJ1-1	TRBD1	CATSRGRDRYTEAFF	TGTGCCACCAGCAGAGGCAGGGACAGATACACTGAAGCTTTCTTT
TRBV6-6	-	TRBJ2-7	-	CASSHTPNYEQYF	TGTGCCAGCAGCCACACCCCAAACTACGAGCAGTACTTC
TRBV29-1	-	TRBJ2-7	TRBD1	CSGRTGNSYEQYF	TGCAGCGGGCGGACAGGGAACTCCTACGAGCAGTACTTC
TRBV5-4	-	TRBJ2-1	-	CASSLGGGLNEQFF	TGTGCCAGCAGCTTGGGGGGGGGCCTCAATGAGCAGTTCTTC
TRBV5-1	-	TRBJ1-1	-	CASSQDRNTEAFF	TGCGCCAGCAGCCAGGACAGGAACACTGAAGCTTTCTTT
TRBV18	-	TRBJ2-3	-	CASSPGISRDTQYF	TGTGCCAGCTCACCCGGTATATCTAGGGATACGCAGTATTTT
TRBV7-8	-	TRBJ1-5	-	CASSLRARPDSNQPQHF	TGTGCCAGCAGCTTACGCGCTAGGCCGGATAGCAATCAGCCCCAGCATTTT
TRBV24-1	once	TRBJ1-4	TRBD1	CATSSTGGLEKLFF	TGTGCCACCAGTTCCACAGGGGGCCTCGAAAAACTGTTTTTT
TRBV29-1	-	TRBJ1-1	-	CSVVRLNTEAFF	TGCAGCGTTGTACGACTTAACACTGAAGCTTTCTTT
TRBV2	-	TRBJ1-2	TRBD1	CASSFPGQAVGGYTF	TGTGCCAGCAGCTTCCCGGGACAGGCTGTAGGTGGCTACACCTTC
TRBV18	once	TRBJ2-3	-	CASSPRGGQDTQYF	TGTGCCAGCTCACCACGGGGGGGCCAAGATACGCAGTATTTT
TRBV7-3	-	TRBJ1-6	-	CASSSPGAGNSPLHF	TGTGCCAGCAGTTCCCCAGGGGCAGGGAATTCACCCCTCCACTTT
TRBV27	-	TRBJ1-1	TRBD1	CASSDMAGTVNTEAFF	TGTGCCAGCAGTGATATGGCCGGGACAGTGAACACTGAAGCTTTCTTT
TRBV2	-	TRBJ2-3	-	CASSDGGGTQYF	TGTGCCAGCAGTGATGGGGGCGGTACGCAGTATTTT
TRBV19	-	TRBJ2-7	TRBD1	CASSRTGFVHEQYF	TGTGCCAGTAGTAGGACAGGCTTTGTCCACGAGCAGTACTTC
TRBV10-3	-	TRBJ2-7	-	CAISDLVGPGLSPDQQYF	TGTGCCATCAGTGACTTGGTTGGGCCAGGGTTATCCCCAGATCAGCAGTACTTC
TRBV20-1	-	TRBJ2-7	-	CSASALRGRGVAYEQYF	TGCAGTGCTAGTGCTTTAAGGGGGAGAGGGGTGGCCTACGAGCAGTACTTC